The sequence of this T cell receptor beta chain was determined in a study of tumor and adjacent non-tumor tissue in lung cancer. Study-level points and caveats: Compared with tumor, normal lung showed significantly lower TCR diversity.

Three rounds of nested PCR, following a modified ARM-PCR protocol, produced the TCRbeta library. Each CDR3 protein gets one entry after TCRdb re-called the multiplex PCR reads with MiXCR. This table holds 70,000 or so distinct CDR3 sequences, roughly 56% found once. Looked up from germline, CDR1 is MNHNS and CDR2 is SASEGT. The CDR3 has 13 amino acids. Trimming removed 6 bases from V and 7 bases from J; junction bases left unmatched: 5. Worth noting for this clonotype: Its antigen is not known. This may be a read error: a much more frequent sequence differs by one nucleotide.

No cell sorting was done before RNA was extracted from the tissue. This chain links TRBV6-1 with TRBJ2-7; TRBD2 agrees at 11 bases. The sequenced material came from lung tumor tissue. The source is a man in his fifties or sixties with non-small cell lung cancer. The CDR3 loop is CASRTSGKDEQYF. The CDR3 DNA follows: TGTGCCAGCAGGACTAGCGGGAAAGATGAGCAGTACTTC.